This is a list of T cell receptor beta chains from one sample in a study of blood T cell repertoires in COVID-19. TCRdb keeps only in-frame clones here, not all; method: immunoSEQ multiplex PCR. The profile covers roughly 410,000 clones, with 75% to 90% appearing a single time and roughly 1.6% taken by the ten largest. The sequenced sample was peripheral blood. The receptors shown here come from a woman in her forties with COVID-19, enrolled during active disease. Each CDR3 is given with its conserved first and last residue. D genes are given only for firm matches. Clone size is stated in some rows and not others, as once, few, many or a class when expanded.

CDR3: CASRVTGTGVAEAFF
DNA: TGTGCCAGCAGGGTTACGGGGACAGGGGTGGCTGAAGCTTTCTTT
J: TRBJ1-1
V: TRBV6-5
length: 15
size: NA
D: TRBD1

CDR3: CASSPGTGMQFF
DNA: TGTGCCAGCAGCCCCGGTACGGGAATGCAGTTCTTC
J: TRBJ2-1
V: TRBV11-3
length: 12
size: once
D: NA

CDR3: CAIIPGNYGYTF
DNA: TGTGCCATCATCCCAGGGAACTATGGCTACACCTTC
J: TRBJ1-2
V: TRBV19
length: 12
size: few
D: NA

CDR3: CASSYSMRSTEAFF
DNA: TGTGCCAGCAGTTACTCCATGCGAAGCACTGAAGCTTTCTTT
J: TRBJ1-1
V: TRBV6-6
length: 14
size: once
D: NA

CDR3: CASSPRVAGELFF
DNA: TGTGCCAGCAGCCCGCGAGTAGCCGGGGAGCTGTTTTTT
J: TRBJ2-2
V: TRBV5-4
length: 13
size: once
D: NA

CDR3: CASSYPSGPSYNEQFF
DNA: TGTGCCAGCAGTTACCCGAGCGGACCCTCCTACAATGAGCAGTTCTTC
J: TRBJ2-1
V: TRBV6-2/TRBV6-3
length: 16
size: NA
D: NA

CDR3: CASNPGTGSYNEQFF
DNA: TGCGCCAGCAACCCCGGGACAGGCTCCTACAATGAGCAGTTCTTC
J: TRBJ2-1
V: TRBV5-1
length: 15
size: once
D: TRBD1

CDR3: CASSPGGLGSYEQYF
DNA: TGTGCCAGCAGTCCCGGGGGGCTAGGCTCCTACGAGCAGTACTTC
J: TRBJ2-7
V: TRBV28
length: 15
size: NA
D: NA

CDR3: CASSQDNLALDGGELFF
DNA: TGTGCCAGCAGCCAAGATAATCTAGCCTTGGATGGCGGGGAGCTGTTTTTT
J: TRBJ2-2
V: TRBV3-1/TRBV3-2
length: 17
size: NA
D: NA

CDR3: CASSPKETQYF
DNA: TGTGCCAGCTCACCCAAAGAGACCCAGTACTTC
J: TRBJ2-5
V: TRBV18
length: 11
size: few
D: NA

CDR3: CASSLRETTYGYTF
DNA: TGTGCCAGCTCACTACGGGAAACCACGTATGGCTACACCTTC
J: TRBJ1-2
V: TRBV18
length: 14
size: NA
D: NA

CDR3: CASSTTGTGLGGQPQHF
DNA: TGTGCCAGTAGTACAACCGGGACAGGGCTAGGAGGTCAGCCCCAGCATTTT
J: TRBJ1-5
V: TRBV19
length: 17
size: NA
D: TRBD1

CDR3: CASSLAGGNTEAFF
DNA: TGTGCCAGCAGCTTAGCAGGAGGGAACACTGAAGCTTTCTTT
J: TRBJ1-1
V: TRBV7-6
length: 14
size: NA
D: NA

CDR3: CSVVGANTEAFF
DNA: TGCAGCGTTGTGGGGGCGAACACTGAAGCTTTCTTT
J: TRBJ1-1
V: TRBV29-1
length: 12
size: few
D: NA

CDR3: CASSQADGHPGNEQFF
DNA: TGTGCCAGCAGCCAAGCCGACGGACACCCTGGCAATGAGCAGTTCTTC
J: TRBJ2-1
V: TRBV14
length: 16
size: NA
D: NA

CDR3: CASSENRLAGGYEQYF
DNA: TGTGCCAGCAGTGAAAACCGTCTAGCGGGGGGCTACGAGCAGTACTTC
J: TRBJ2-7
V: TRBV6-1
length: 16
size: NA
D: TRBD2

CDR3: CASSAPGLVNIQYF
DNA: TGTGCCAGCAGTGCACCGGGACTCGTAAACATTCAGTACTTC
J: TRBJ2-4
V: TRBV25-1
length: 14
size: once
D: NA

CDR3: CASTSGSRNQPQHF
DNA: TGTGCCAGCACCTCAGGAAGTCGGAATCAGCCCCAGCATTTT
J: TRBJ1-5
V: TRBV28
length: 14
size: NA
D: NA

CDR3: CASSFGAGTEAFF
DNA: NA
J: TRBJ1-1
V: TRBV27
length: 13
size: NA
D: NA

CDR3: CASSDFSGGRDYGYTF
DNA: TGTGCCAGCTCAGACTTCTCAGGGGGCAGAGACTATGGCTACACCTTC
J: TRBJ1-2
V: TRBV18
length: 16
size: NA
D: TRBD1

CDR3: CASSQEESDPYNEQFF
DNA: TGCGCCAGCAGCCAAGAGGAGAGCGACCCCTACAATGAGCAGTTCTTC
J: TRBJ2-1
V: TRBV4-3
length: 16
size: NA
D: NA

CDR3: CASSIGTGFFSNQPQHF
DNA: TGTGCCAGTAGTATAGGGACAGGATTTTTTAGCAATCAGCCCCAGCATTTT
J: TRBJ1-5
V: TRBV19
length: 17
size: NA
D: TRBD1

CDR3: CASSRAGTGGTTGELFF
DNA: TGCGCCAGCAGCCGGGCGGGGACAGGGGGGACCACCGGGGAGCTGTTTTTT
J: TRBJ2-2
V: TRBV5-1
length: 17
size: NA
D: TRBD1

CDR3: CASSIGTGSNYGYTF
DNA: TGTGCCAGTAGTATCGGCACAGGATCTAACTATGGCTACACCTTC
J: TRBJ1-2
V: TRBV19
length: 15
size: NA
D: NA

CDR3: CSASGLSNQPQHF
DNA: TGCAGTGCTAGTGGACTGAGCAATCAGCCCCAGCATTTT
J: TRBJ1-5
V: TRBV20-1
length: 13
size: few
D: NA

CDR3: CASSLSPGQEAYEQYF
DNA: TGTGCCAGCAGCTTGTCACCGGGACAGGAGGCCTACGAGCAGTACTTC
J: TRBJ2-7
V: TRBV11-2
length: 16
size: NA
D: TRBD1

CDR3: CAWTGGNTEAFF
DNA: TGTGCCTGGACTGGCGGGAATACTGAAGCTTTCTTT
J: TRBJ1-1
V: TRBV30
length: 12
size: NA
D: NA

CDR3: CASSLTTRAMNTEAFF
DNA: TGTGCCAGCAGCTTAACCACCAGAGCGATGAACACTGAAGCTTTCTTT
J: TRBJ1-1
V: TRBV11-2
length: 16
size: NA
D: NA

CDR3: CASSPRAAVAGYEQYF
DNA: TGCGCCAGCAGTCCTCGGGCGGCAGTGGCGGGGTACGAGCAGTACTTC
J: TRBJ2-7
V: TRBV4-3
length: 16
size: NA
D: NA

CDR3: CASSLLGGDNSPLHF
DNA: TGTGCCAGCAGCTTGTTGGGGGGGGATAATTCACCCCTCCACTTT
J: TRBJ1-6
V: TRBV5-5
length: 15
size: NA
D: NA

CDR3: CATSRGTGVHEQYF
DNA: TGTGCCACCAGCCGAGGGACAGGGGTGCACGAGCAGTACTTC
J: TRBJ2-7
V: TRBV15
length: 14
size: NA
D: TRBD1

CDR3: CASSLPGQGDNEQFF
DNA: TGTGCCAGCAGTTTACCGGGACAGGGGGACAATGAGCAGTTCTTC
J: TRBJ2-1
V: TRBV27
length: 15
size: NA
D: TRBD1

CDR3: CASSSTGGRGYGYTF
DNA: TGTGCCAGCAGTTCGACAGGGGGCCGTGGCTATGGCTACACCTTC
J: TRBJ1-2
V: TRBV28
length: 15
size: NA
D: TRBD1

CDR3: CASSPQTGMNTEAFF
DNA: TGCGCCAGCAGCCCTCAGACAGGCATGAACACTGAAGCTTTCTTT
J: TRBJ1-1
V: TRBV4-1
length: 15
size: NA
D: NA

CDR3: CASSSRQDGTQYF
DNA: TGTGCCAGCAGTTCCAGACAGGACGGGACCCAGTACTTC
J: TRBJ2-5
V: TRBV12-3/TRBV12-4
length: 13
size: NA
D: NA

CDR3: CAISDTPGTAGRNYGYTF
DNA: TGTGCCATCAGTGATACTCCCGGTACAGCGGGCAGAAACTATGGCTACACCTTC
J: TRBJ1-2
V: TRBV10-3
length: 18
size: NA
D: NA

CDR3: CASSPVAGQTYEQYF
DNA: TGTGCCAGCAGTCCTGTGGCAGGACAAACCTACGAGCAGTACTTC
J: TRBJ2-7
V: TRBV28
length: 15
size: NA
D: NA

CDR3: CASSPRARGYEQYF
DNA: TGCGCCAGCAGCCCGAGGGCTCGTGGCTACGAGCAGTACTTC
J: TRBJ2-7
V: TRBV10-1
length: 14
size: once
D: NA